The 10 T cell receptor beta chains presented below share a single source sample, sequenced in a study of T cells after posttransplantation cyclophosphamide. The table came from immunoSEQ multiplex PCR; TCRdb's copy has only in-frame clones and leaves some out. The sample has 25,000 to 35,000 clones, roughly 89% seen once; the top ten hold under 15%. Sample: PBMCs. These receptors were taken from a woman aged 35 to 49 with a blood cancer, CMV-positive, and with a related stem cell donor.

This chain uses TRBV6-1 with TRBJ1-4; perhaps TRBD1 as D (6 bases). The CDR3 extends over 13 amino acids. Germline V CDR1 and CDR2: MNHNS, SASEGT. V lost 5 bases to trimming and J lost 7 bases, with 11 bases between them. CDR3 sequence reads: CASSPGQFEKLFF. The CDR3, as DNA: TGTGCCAGCAGTCCCGGACAGTTTGAAAAACTGTTTTTT.

The chain is built from TRBV11-2 and TRBJ2-1, with 9 bases that match TRBD2. Germline CDR1 SGHAT, CDR2 FQNNGV. The J segment lost 6 bases and the V segment lost 1 base, leaving 7 bases of the junction unmatched. The CDR3 contains 16 residues. CDR3 DNA: TGTGCCAGCAGCTTAGGTCGCGGGGGGGCGTTCAATGAGCAGTTCTTC. This encodes CASSLGRGGAFNEQFF.

The V call is TRBV9, the J call TRBJ1-4, with D perhaps matching TRBD1 (6 bases). The CDR3 is 20 amino acids. Looked up from germline, CDR1 is SGDLS and CDR2 is YYNGEE. V was cut by 3 bases and J by 2 bases, with 26 bases left in between. The CDR3 DNA reads TGTGCCAGCAGCGGTCACCGGCGGGGGGCAGCCCGACCGACTAATGAAAAACTGTTTTTT. Protein: CASSGHRRGAARPTNEKLFF.

The rearrangement uses TRBV2 and TRBJ1-6; D unclear. V gave up 1 base and J gave up 6 bases, with 7 bases separating them. CDR1 is SNHLY and CDR2 is FYNNEI in the germline V gene. This CDR3 region has 14 residues. CDR3 residues: CASSEVGLNSPLHF. CDR3 DNA sequence: TGTGCCAGCAGTGAAGTCGGACTTAATTCACCCCTCCACTTT. Based on the CDR3 plus reference TRBV2 and TRBJ1-6, the full variable domain is EPEVTQTPSHQVTQMGQEVILRCVPISNHLYFYWYRQILGQKVEFLVSFYNNEISEKSEIFDDQFSVERPDGSNFTLKIRSTKLEDSAMYFCASSEVGLNSPLHFGNGTRLTVT.

The chain links TRBV4-2 to TRBJ2-1; weak D call: TRBD2 (6 bases). The CDR3 consists of 12 residues. V was shortened by 5 bases and J by 6 bases, with 8 bases between the two germline ends. Germline assignment: CDR1 LGHNA and CDR2 YNFKEQ. CDR3: CASSGSGNEQFF. The CDR3 nucleotides are TGTGCCAGCAGCGGTAGCGGCAATGAGCAGTTCTTC.

The chain is built from TRBV27 and TRBJ2-7, with unresolved D. V was cut by 3 bases and J by 5 bases, with 8 bases left in between. This CDR3 has 12 residues. The germline V gene has CDR1 MNHEY and CDR2 SMNVEV (reference sequence). The DNA of the CDR3 is TGTGCCAGCAGTTTTACAGCAGACGAGCAGTACTTC. It encodes CASSFTADEQYF.

The V call is TRBV11-2, the J call TRBJ1-6; 10 bases align to TRBD1. The J segment lost 7 bases and the V segment lost 4 bases, leaving 1 base of the junction unmatched. CDR1 is SGHAT, CDR2 FQNNGV, per germline. This CDR3 is built from 14 residues. CDR3 sequence (DNA): TGTGCCAGCAGCTGGGGACAGGGGAATTCACCCCTCCACTTT. Translation: CASSWGQGNSPLHF.

The CDR3 DNA reads TGTGCCAGCAGTACGACAGGGGGCCCCTTTGCAACTAATGAAAAACTGTTTTTT. It specifies CASSTTGGPFATNEKLFF. The chain links TRBV27 to TRBJ1-4; 10 positions match TRBD1. After removal of 5 bases from V and 0 bases from J, the junction contained 9 bases not matched to a gene. This CDR3 spans 18 amino acids. Germline V gives CDR1 MNHEY, CDR2 SMNVEV (reference sequence).

The V gene is TRBV11-3, the J gene TRBJ2-7; TRBD1 aligns across 9 bases. The junction had 3 bases not matched to a gene; V was cut back by 5 bases and J by 1 base. CDR1 and CDR2 (germline): SGHNT, YENEEA. The CDR3 runs to 14 residues. The DNA for the CDR3 is TGTGCCAGCAGCCCGACAGGGGGGTCCTACGAGCAGTACTTC. Translation gives CASSPTGGSYEQYF.

In its sample, this clone was seen once. The gene calls are TRBV5-6 and TRBJ1-1, with a tentative D call TRBD1 (5 bases). Trimming pared 0 bases from V and 1 base from J, leaving 7 bases between. The CDR3 extends over 14 amino acids. The germline V gene encodes CDR1 SGHDT and CDR2 YYEEEE. CDR3 in DNA: TGTGCCAGCAGCTTGGGGGGCCGGAACACTGAAGCTTTCTTT. Residues: CASSLGGRNTEAFF.